Listed below are T cell receptor beta chains from one sample, sequenced in a study of blood T cell repertoires in COVID-19. The method was immunoSEQ multiplex PCR; TCRdb's version includes in-frame clones alone and lacks a portion of them. The sample includes roughly 190,000 clones, less than 80% of them seen just once. Specimen: peripheral blood. The receptor set was obtained from a woman aged 45 to 65 with acute or convalescent COVID-19. Each CDR3 is given with its conserved first and last residue. A D gene is named only where the DNA matches it firmly. Clone size, where shown, is once, few, many, or a class for clones that have expanded.

size	D	V	J	CDR3	DNA
.	TRBD1	TRBV19	TRBJ1-2	CASTGTGGSGYTF	TGTGCCAGTACTGGGACAGGGGGCTCTGGCTACACCTTC
.	.	TRBV30	TRBJ2-7	CASERTSSYEQYF	TGTGCCTCGGAGCGGACTTCCTCCTACGAGCAGTACTTC
.	.	TRBV19	TRBJ2-7	CASSIDSQGYEQYF	TGTGCCAGTAGTATAGACTCACAGGGCTACGAGCAGTACTTC
few	.	TRBV7-2	TRBJ2-3	CASSERGDTQYF	TGTGCCAGCAGTGAAAGAGGAGATACGCAGTATTTT
.	TRBD2	TRBV27	TRBJ2-1	CASSLLVSGGRDEQFF	TGTGCCAGCAGTTTATTGGTTAGCGGGGGGCGAGATGAGCAGTTCTTC
.	.	TRBV28	TRBJ1-6	CASSFDSNSPLHF	TGTGCCAGCAGTTTCGACAGTAATTCACCCCTCCACTTT
.	TRBD1	TRBV24-1	TRBJ2-2	CATSFDRANAGELFF	TGTGCCACCAGTTTCGACAGGGCAAACGCCGGGGAGCTGTTTTTT
.	.	TRBV3-1/TRBV3-2	TRBJ1-5	CASSLLGSQPQHF	TGTGCCAGCAGCCTCCTAGGCAGTCAGCCCCAGCATTTT
.	TRBD1	TRBV28	TRBJ1-2	CASSQDRAGYTF	TGTGCCAGCAGTCAAGACAGGGCTGGCTACACCTTC
.	.	TRBV7-2	TRBJ1-5	CASSLAVGSLSNQPQHF	TGTGCCAGCAGCTTAGCCGTAGGGAGCTTAAGCAATCAGCCCCAGCATTTT
once	TRBD1	TRBV9	TRBJ1-6	CASSVDIGDRPTPLHF	TGTGCCAGCAGCGTAGATATAGGGGACAGGCCAACACCCCTCCACTTT
.	TRBD2	TRBV9	TRBJ2-2	CASRTSGLTGELFF	TGTGCCAGCAGGACTAGCGGGTTGACCGGGGAGCTGTTTTTT
.	.	TRBV11-3	TRBJ1-5	CASSLTPPGRGINQPQHF	TGTGCCAGCAGCTTAACCCCTCCCGGGCGGGGAATCAATCAGCCCCAGCATTTT
.	.	TRBV6-5	TRBJ1-3	CASSTAGNTIYF	TGTGCCAGCAGCACAGCTGGAAACACCATATATTTT
once	TRBD1	TRBV5-1	TRBJ1-6	CASSRDSKSSYNSPLHF	TGCGCCAGCAGCCGGGACAGCAAGAGCTCCTATAATTCACCCCTCCACTTT
.	TRBD1	TRBV6-5	TRBJ1-2	CASSPGTAGNYGYTF	TGTGCCAGCAGTCCCGGGACAGCCGGTAACTATGGCTACACCTTC
few	TRBD1	TRBV28	TRBJ1-6	CASSPPAGGSYNSPLHF	TGTGCCAGCAGCCCACCTGCAGGGGGCTCCTATAATTCACCCCTCCACTTT
.	.	TRBV6-5	TRBJ1-2	CASILGAGDNYGYTF	.
.	.	TRBV6-5	TRBJ1-5	CASNAGVLSNQPQHF	TGTGCCAGCAACGCCGGCGTACTAAGCAATCAGCCCCAGCATTTT
.	.	TRBV10-3	TRBJ1-1	CAIGGLSSTEAFF	TGTGCCATCGGCGGGCTTAGTAGCACTGAAGCTTTCTTT
few	.	TRBV19	TRBJ2-5	CASSIKSVGGAGGIQETQYF	TGTGCCAGTAGTATCAAAAGTGTCGGTGGGGCCGGGGGTATCCAAGAGACCCAGTACTTC
.	.	TRBV2	TRBJ2-6	CASSQSSSHGANVLTF	TGTGCCAGCAGTCAGTCCTCATCTCATGGGGCCAACGTCCTGACTTTC
.	.	TRBV2	TRBJ2-2	CASSNDRKNTGELFF	TGTGCCAGCTCTAATGACAGGAAAAACACCGGGGAGCTGTTTTTT
few	.	TRBV5-4	TRBJ1-2	CASSLDGTRLNYGYTF	TGTGCCAGCAGCTTGGACGGTACCAGGCTGAACTATGGCTACACCTTC
.	TRBD1	TRBV2	TRBJ2-7	CASSRGQANTINSYEQYF	TGTGCCAGCAGCAGAGGACAGGCCAATACAATAAACTCCTACGAGCAGTACTTC
.	TRBD2	TRBV18	TRBJ2-7	CASSPPTSGRSPEQYF	TGTGCCAGCTCACCACCAACTAGCGGGAGGTCCCCGGAGCAGTACTTC
few	.	TRBV5-1	TRBJ2-2	CASSFSSGVNTGELFF	TGCGCCAGCAGCTTTAGTTCAGGGGTGAACACCGGGGAGCTGTTTTTT
.	.	TRBV7-9	TRBJ2-7	CASSPPGTLHYEQYF	TGTGCCAGCAGCCCCCCCGGGACACTCCACTACGAGCAGTACTTC
.	TRBD1	TRBV10-3	TRBJ1-5	CAIKNGTGRNQPQHF	TGTGCCATCAAGAACGGGACAGGGCGCAATCAGCCCCAGCATTTT
.	TRBD1	TRBV5-6	TRBJ1-4	CASSHIQGTNEKLFF	TGTGCCAGCAGCCACATACAGGGGACTAATGAAAAACTGTTTTTT
.	TRBD2	TRBV5-1	TRBJ2-3	CASSFGRSDTQYF	TGCGCCAGCAGCTTCGGGAGGTCGGATACGCAGTATTTT
.	.	TRBV9	TRBJ2-7	CASSVGAAYEQYF	TGTGCCAGCAGCGTAGGAGCCGCCTACGAGCAGTACTTC
few	TRBD1	TRBV28	TRBJ1-5	CASSLGQGRIIAQHF	TGTGCCAGCAGTCTCGGACAGGGAAGGATCATAGCCCAGCATTTT
.	.	TRBV19	TRBJ2-3	CASTRKGGGTDTQYF	TGTGCCAGTACTCGAAAAGGGGGGGGGACAGATACGCAGTATTTT
.	.	TRBV6-1	TRBJ1-5	CASSSGQPNQPQHF	TGTGCCAGCAGTTCTGGACAGCCAAATCAGCCCCAGCATTTT
.	.	TRBV18	TRBJ1-2	CASSRDLGYGYTF	TGTGCCAGCTCGCGGGACCTCGGCTATGGCTACACCTTC
.	TRBD1	TRBV19	TRBJ2-2	CASSNGQGAGPGELFF	TGTGCCAGTAGTAATGGGCAGGGGGCAGGTCCCGGGGAGCTGTTTTTT
.	.	TRBV30	TRBJ1-3	CAWRGRGAEFSGNTIYF	TGTGCCTGGAGGGGTCGGGGAGCCGAATTTTCTGGAAACACCATATATTTT
.	.	TRBV5-1	TRBJ1-2	CASSLEQGSYGYTF	TGCGCCAGCAGCTTGGAACAGGGAAGCTATGGCTACACCTTC
.	.	TRBV5-5	TRBJ1-5	CASSFRVDGNQPQHF	TGTGCCAGCAGCTTCAGGGTGGACGGCAATCAGCCCCAGCATTTT
few	.	TRBV11-2	TRBJ1-5	CASSLASGNQPQHF	TGTGCCAGCAGCTTGGCCAGCGGGAATCAGCCCCAGCATTTT
.	TRBD2	TRBV5-1	TRBJ2-7	CASRAGEGLEQYF	TGCGCCAGCAGAGCGGGAGAGGGGCTCGAGCAGTACTTC
medium-sized	.	TRBV7-9	TRBJ1-1	CASSSRGGEAFF	TGTGCCAGCAGTTCGAGGGGGGGTGAAGCTTTCTTT
.	.	TRBV6-2/TRBV6-3	TRBJ1-2	CASSALSENYGYTF	TGTGCCAGCAGTGCACTATCAGAGAACTATGGCTACACCTTC
.	.	TRBV9	TRBJ2-2	CASSVKGSGELFF	TGTGCCAGCAGCGTAAAGGGGTCCGGGGAGCTGTTTTTT
.	TRBD2	TRBV6-2/TRBV6-3	TRBJ2-7	CASNPSGINYEQYF	TGTGCCAGCAACCCTAGCGGGATTAACTACGAGCAGTACTTC
.	.	TRBV29-1	TRBJ2-4	CSVERTAVKNIQYF	TGCAGCGTTGAAAGGACAGCGGTCAAAAACATTCAGTACTTC
.	.	TRBV7-9	TRBJ2-5	CASSLVKQGGETQYF	TGTGCCAGCAGCTTAGTGAAACAGGGAGGGGAGACCCAGTACTTC
.	TRBD1	TRBV30	TRBJ1-1	CASLRGYRGSNTEAFF	TGTGCCTCTCTCAGGGGGTACAGGGGGAGTAACACTGAAGCTTTCTTT
many	TRBD2	TRBV9	TRBJ2-2	CASSVDPGRTGELFF	TGTGCCAGCAGCGTAGATCCCGGGAGGACCGGGGAGCTGTTTTTT